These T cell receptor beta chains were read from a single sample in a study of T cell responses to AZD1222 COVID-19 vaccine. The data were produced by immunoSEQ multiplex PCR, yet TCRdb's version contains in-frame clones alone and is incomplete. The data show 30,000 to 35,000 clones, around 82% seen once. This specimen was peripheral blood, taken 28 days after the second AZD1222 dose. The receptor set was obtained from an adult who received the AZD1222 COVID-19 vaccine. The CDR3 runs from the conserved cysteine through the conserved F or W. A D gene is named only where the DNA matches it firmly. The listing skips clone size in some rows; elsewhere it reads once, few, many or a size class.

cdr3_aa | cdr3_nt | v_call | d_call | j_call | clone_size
CASRQHSGLAGVAYNEQFF | TGTGCCAGCCGGCAGCACTCGGGACTAGCGGGTGTCGCCTACAATGAGCAGTTCTTC | TRBV9 | TRBD2 | TRBJ2-1 | -
CASRRTYAGGTEAFF | TGTGCCAGTAGGCGGACCTATGCCGGGGGCACTGAAGCTTTCTTT | TRBV19 | - | TRBJ1-1 | -
CASSYRANYGYTF | TGTGCCAGCAGCTACAGGGCTAACTATGGCTACACCTTC | TRBV7-8 | - | TRBJ1-2 | -
CATGTGQGTTDTQYF | TGTGCCACCGGGACCGGACAGGGGACGACAGATACGCAGTATTTT | TRBV18 | TRBD1 | TRBJ2-3 | -
CASSIWAEDPNTGELFF | TGTGCCAGTAGTATTTGGGCAGAAGACCCGAACACCGGGGAGCTGTTTTTT | TRBV19 | - | TRBJ2-2 | few
CASSLGRTSNTGELFF | TGTGCCAGCAGCCTAGGCCGGACATCGAACACCGGGGAGCTGTTTTTT | TRBV5-5 | - | TRBJ2-2 | -
CASGEQCNQPQHF | TGCGCCAGCGGGGAACAGTGCAATCAGCCCCAGCATTTT | TRBV23-1 | - | TRBJ1-5 | -
CASNRAPFEAFF | TGTGCCAGCAATAGGGCGCCATTTGAAGCTTTCTTT | TRBV2 | - | TRBJ1-1 | -
CASSLGQGYDEQFF | TGCGCCAGCAGTTTGGGACAGGGATATGATGAGCAGTTCTTC | TRBV5-1 | TRBD1 | TRBJ2-1 | -
CASSPRRGEKLFF | TGTGCCAGCAGCCCAAGGAGAGGGGAAAAACTGTTTTTT | TRBV7-9 | - | TRBJ1-4 | -
CASSLGSNEQYF | TGTGCCAGCAGCTTAGGATCCAACGAGCAGTACTTC | TRBV11-2 | - | TRBJ2-7 | -